Listed here are 30 T cell receptor gamma chains from one sample, sequenced in a study of gamma-delta T cells after stem cell transplantation. With CATT, TCRdb re-called clones from the RT-PCR reads. Of 1,500 to 2,000 gamma-chain clones in the sample, about 20% are singletons; the top ten hold under 9%. The specimen was gamma-delta T cells. The receptors shown here come from a human donor. It is not recorded whose cells these are; they may come from a transplant donor.

There are a few counts of this clone. This chain links TRGV9 with TRGJP. Germline CDR1 GITISATS, CDR2 ISYDGTV (reference sequence). J was trimmed by 7 bases and V by 0 bases; bases with no gene match: 6. CDR3 length equals 17 residues. The chain's CDR3 is CALWEVPMELGKKIKVF. The CDR3, as DNA: TGTGCCTTGTGGGAGGTGCCTATGGAGTTGGGCAAAAAAATCAAGGTATTT.

This clone counts as large. J is TRGJ1 or TRGJ2 and V is TRGV2. The germline V gene encodes CDR1 EGSNGY and CDR2 YDSYNSKV. This CDR3 region has 12 residues. The V and J ends lost 2 bases and 2 bases, in that order; junction bases with no gene match: 0. The CDR3 reads CATWDDYYKKLF. The CDR3 DNA follows: TGTGCCACCTGGGACGATTATTATAAGAAACTCTTT.

This clone was detected only a few times. The rearrangement uses TRGV8 and TRGJP2. V shed 3 bases, J shed 8 bases, and the junction held 12 bases outside the gene matches. This CDR3 region has 15 residues. Germline CDR1 VENAVY, CDR2 YDSYNSRV. The CDR3 sequence: CATWDGGSRDWIKTF. CDR3 DNA sequence: TGTGCCACCTGGGATGGGGGGTCTCGGGATTGGATCAAGACGTTT.

This clone rates as large. Other DNA sequences in this specimen translate into the identical CDR3. This rearrangement joins TRGV9 to TRGJP. Trimming removed 0 bases from V and 7 bases from J; junction bases left unmatched: 3. The germline V gene encodes CDR1 GITISATS and CDR2 ISYDGTV (reference sequence). The CDR3 sequence is 16 residues long. The CDR3 DNA reads as TGTGCCTTGTGGGAGGTGAAGGAGTTGGGCAAAAAAATCAAGGTATTT. Its translation is CALWEVKELGKKIKVF.

The rearrangement uses TRGV9 and TRGJ1 or TRGJ2. J lost 8 bases, V lost 1 base, and 8 bases had no gene match. Germline V lookup: CDR1 GITISATS, CDR2 ISYDGTV (reference sequence). This CDR3 has 13 residues. The CDR3 reads CALWEVFDHKKLF. The DNA of the CDR3 is TGTGCCTTGTGGGAGGTCTTTGATCATAAGAAACTCTTT.

This clone is a singleton in its sample. This may arise from a read error, as a much more abundant clone is one base away. This chain uses TRGV8 with TRGJP2. The CDR3 loop spans 14 amino acids. Germline V gene data show CDR1 as VENAVY and CDR2 as YDSYNSRV. CDR3 nucleotide sequence: TGTGCCGCCTGGGACCCTGACGGGAGTTGGATCAAGACGTTT. Translation: CAAWDPDGSWIKTF.

In DNA form, the CDR3 reads TGTGCCACCTGGGACGGGCGATGGATCAAGACGTTT. Amino acid sequence: CATWDGRWIKTF. The rearrangement links TRGV2 to TRGJP2. Germline CDR1 EGSNGY, CDR2 YDSYNSKV. The CDR3 is made up of 12 amino acids. V gave up 0 bases and J gave up 11 bases; unmatched junction bases: 3.

The V gene is TRGV3, the J gene TRGJP2. This CDR3 is built from 15 residues. Germline assignment: CDR1 VTNTFY and CDR2 YDVSTARD (reference sequence). V dropped 0 bases and J dropped 3; count of bases not matched to a gene: 4. DNA of the CDR3: TGTGCCACCTGGGACAGGCAGGGTAGTGATTGGATCAAGACGTTT. Protein sequence: CATWDRQGSDWIKTF.

This clone was counted only a few times. The chain combines TRGV4 with TRGJ1 or TRGJ2. Germline lookup yields CDR1 EGSTGY and CDR2 YDSYTSSV. Trimming removed 3 bases from V and 8 bases from J; junction bases left unmatched: 4. CDR3 length: 11 amino acids. The CDR3 coding sequence is TGTGCCACCTGGGATCGCCATAAGAAACTCTTT. It yields the protein CATWDRHKKLF.

This clone counts as large. The chain recombines TRGV9 with TRGJ1 or TRGJ2. Germline V gene data show CDR1 as GITISATS and CDR2 as ISYDGTV (reference sequence). The junction had 8 bases not matched to a gene; V was cut back by 0 bases and J by 0 bases. CDR3 length equals 16 residues. This CDR3 reads CALWEVDFPNYYKKLF. DNA for the CDR3: TGTGCCTTGTGGGAGGTGGATTTCCCGAATTATTATAAGAAACTCTTT.

To note about this clone: A much more abundant neighbour one base away suggests this may be a read error. This chain links TRGV9 with TRGJ1 or TRGJ2. This CDR3 contains 13 residues. The V gene's germline CDR1 is GITISATS and CDR2 ISYDGTV (reference sequence). CDR3 in DNA: TGTGCCTTGTGTGAGGTGCGATTTGTGAAGAAACTCTTT. Translated, it gives CALCEVRFVKKLF.

Only a few counts were recorded for this clone. CDR3 nucleotides: TGTGCCACCTGGGACGGCGTGGGTAGTGATTGGATCAAGACGTTT. Its translation is CATWDGVGSDWIKTF. This rearrangement joins TRGV2 to TRGJP2. The CDR3 contains 15 residues. Germline lookup yields CDR1 EGSNGY and CDR2 YDSYNSKV. V gave up 1 base and J gave up 3 bases; unmatched junction bases: 5.

V and J are TRGV2 and TRGJ1 or TRGJ2. The CDR3 loop spans 11 amino acids. The ends lost 2 bases at V and 10 bases at J; junction bases unmatched: 5. Germline V gives CDR1 EGSNGY, CDR2 YDSYNSKV. In DNA, the CDR3 is TGTGCCACCTGGGACGAGGGGAAGAAACTCTTT. This translates into CATWDEGKKLF.

The chain employs TRGV9 and TRGJ1 or TRGJ2. V lost 0 bases, J lost 7 bases, and 6 bases stayed unmatched. Germline CDR1 reads GITISATS; CDR2 reads ISYDGTV (reference sequence). This CDR3 contains 13 residues. The CDR3 loop reads CALWEVQRYKKLF. The CDR3 nucleotides read TGTGCCTTGTGGGAGGTGCAAAGGTATAAGAAACTCTTT.

This clone was picked up a small number of times. This chain links TRGV2 with TRGJP. CDR1 is EGSNGY, CDR2 YDSYNSKV, per germline. The junction had 5 bases not matched to a gene; V was cut back by 0 bases and J by 6 bases. There are 17 residues in the CDR3. The CDR3 is CATWDGRSELGKKIKVF. The CDR3 DNA follows: TGTGCCACCTGGGACGGGCGTTCAGAGTTGGGCAAAAAAATCAAGGTATTT.

By proportion, this clone is large (0.1 to 1%). The V and J genes are TRGV9 and TRGJ1 or TRGJ2. CDR1 and CDR2 (germline): GITISATS, ISYDGTV (reference sequence). This CDR3 has 12 amino acids. V lost 0 bases to trimming and J lost 13 bases; unmatched junction nucleotides: 9. The chain's CDR3 is CALWEVTRSKLF. CDR3 sequence (DNA): TGTGCCTTGTGGGAGGTGACTAGAAGTAAACTCTTT.

This clone is termed medium-sized. V usage is TRGV8 and J usage is TRGJP1. This CDR3 is 15 amino acids long. The ends lost 1 base at V and 3 bases at J; junction bases unmatched: 5. Per the germline V gene, CDR1 is VENAVY and CDR2 is YDSYNSRV. The CDR3 DNA reads TGTGCCACCTGGGATAGCAATTCCACTGGTTGGTTCAAGATATTT. This translates into CATWDSNSTGWFKIF.

The chain joins TRGV4 to TRGJ1 or TRGJ2. This CDR3 is built from 13 residues. Germline CDR1 is EGSTGY and CDR2 is YDSYTSSV. Losses at the gene ends were 2 bases for V and 4 bases for J; bases not matched to a gene: 5. CDR3 sequence (DNA): TGTGCCACCTGGGATGCGCGGTATTATAAGAAACTCTTT. Translation gives CATWDARYYKKLF.

The V call is TRGV4, the J call TRGJP1. The CDR3 is made up of 14 amino acids. Germline V gives CDR1 EGSTGY, CDR2 YDSYTSSV. Trimming removed 2 bases from V and 1 base from J; junction bases left unmatched: 1. The CDR3 loop is CATWDVTTGWFKIF. CDR3 in DNA: TGTGCCACCTGGGATGTTACCACTGGTTGGTTCAAGATATTT.

The V and J genes are TRGV4 and TRGJ1 or TRGJ2. The CDR3 runs 13 residues. Germline values: CDR1 EGSTGY, CDR2 YDSYTSSV. The trim removed 6 bases at V and 0 bases at J, leaving 5 bases unmatched. CDR3 protein: CATWKLNYYKKLF. The DNA for the CDR3 is TGTGCCACCTGGAAACTGAATTATTATAAGAAACTCTTT.

This chain uses TRGV3 with TRGJ1 or TRGJ2. Looked up from germline, CDR1 is VTNTFY and CDR2 is YDVSTARD (reference sequence). Trimming removed 0 bases from V and 6 bases from J; junction bases left unmatched: 8. This CDR3 spans 14 amino acids. CDR3 DNA sequence: TGTGCCACCTGGGACAGGCTCTTAGTTTATAAGAAACTCTTT. It yields the protein CATWDRLLVYKKLF.

Judged by abundance, this clone is medium-sized (0.01 to 0.1%). The CDR3 DNA is TGTGCCACCTGGGACGGGCGGGGTTATTATAAGAAACTCTTT. As protein: CATWDGRGYYKKLF. V is TRGV2 and J is TRGJ1 or TRGJ2. The trim removed 0 bases at V and 3 bases at J, leaving 5 bases unmatched. The CDR3 runs to 14 residues. The germline V gene encodes CDR1 EGSNGY and CDR2 YDSYNSKV.

In its sample, this clone is medium-sized. The chain uses TRGV5 and TRGJ1 or TRGJ2. The CDR3 totals 14 residues. Losses at the gene ends were 0 bases for V and 3 bases for J; bases not matched to a gene: 5. Germline assignment: CDR1 VINAFY and CDR2 YDVSNSKD. CDR3 bases: TGTGCCACCTGGGACAGGCTCCCTTATTATAAGAAACTCTTT. Its protein product is CATWDRLPYYKKLF.

V gene TRGV4 combines with J gene TRGJ1 or TRGJ2. The ends lost 5 bases at V and 2 bases at J; junction bases unmatched: 15. The CDR3 contains 16 residues. CDR1 is EGSTGY and CDR2 is YDSYTSSV in the germline V gene. The CDR3 DNA reads TGTGCCACCTGGGCTATGGGACCGCCGGATTATTATAAGAAACTCTTT. Residues: CATWAMGPPDYYKKLF.

The CDR3 DNA is TGTGCCACCTGGGATGGGCCCGAGTTGGGCAAAAAAATCAAGATATTT. This gives the protein CATWDGPELGKKIKIF. J is TRGJP and V is TRGV4. The end of the DNA fits TRGJP1 better, so the J call may be wrong. The CDR3 extends over 16 amino acids. The germline CDR1 and CDR2 sequences are EGSTGY and YDSYTSSV.

For this clone: This may arise from a read error, as a much more abundant clone is one base away. CDR3 protein: CATWDRLKCKKLF. The CDR3 region has the DNA TGTGCCACCTGGGACAGGCTGAAATGTAAGAAACTCTTT. The V gene is TRGV3, the J gene TRGJ1 or TRGJ2. This CDR3 is built from 13 residues. Germline V gives CDR1 VTNTFY, CDR2 YDVSTARD (reference sequence). V was pared by 0 bases and J by 9 bases, with 8 bases of the junction left unmatched.

This chain connects TRGV3 to TRGJP2. Germline V lookup: CDR1 VTNTFY, CDR2 YDVSTARD (reference sequence). The V and J ends lost 0 bases and 7 bases, in that order; junction bases with no gene match: 14. The CDR3 sequence is 17 residues long. Here the CDR3 reads CATWDRLGGIFDWIKTF. The CDR3 DNA reads TGTGCCACCTGGGACAGGCTGGGGGGTATATTTGATTGGATCAAGACGTTT.

A remark on this clone: Just one base apart from a much larger clone, this may be a read error. The CDR3 sequence is CATWERFYYKKLF. The CDR3 nucleotides are TGTGCCACCTGGGAGAGGTTTTATTATAAGAAACTCTTT. The V and J genes are TRGV3 and TRGJ1 or TRGJ2. The CDR3 is 13 amino acids. CDR1 is VTNTFY, CDR2 YDVSTARD, per germline (reference sequence). The V and J ends lost 4 bases and 3 bases, in that order; junction bases with no gene match: 6.

CDR3 nucleotides: TGTGCCACCTGGGACAGGCCTTATAAGAAACTCTTT. Amino acids: CATWDRPYKKLF. The genes are TRGV3 and TRGJ1 or TRGJ2. V lost 0 bases, J lost 6 bases, and 2 bases stayed unmatched. CDR3 length: 12 residues. Per the germline V gene, CDR1 is VTNTFY and CDR2 is YDVSTARD (reference sequence).

By share, this clone counts as large. The sample contains more than one DNA sequence encoding this CDR3. The chain recombines TRGV9 with TRGJ1 or TRGJ2. The J segment lost 3 bases and the V segment lost 0 bases, leaving 2 bases of the junction unmatched. The CDR3 totals 13 residues. The germline gives CDR1 GITISATS, CDR2 ISYDGTV (reference sequence). The CDR3 DNA is TGTGCCTTGTGGGAGGTGGTTTATTATAAGAAACTCTTT. Protein product: CALWEVVYYKKLF.